The clone carrying this T cell receptor beta chain was counted between two and nine times. Profiled with immunoSEQ multiplex PCR; TCRdb holds only in-frame clones, not every one. Altogether tens of thousands of clones are present, 75% to 90% being singletons, with the ten largest covering 7.2%. This entry is derived from a study of control samples from healthy donors and cancer patients. The trim removed 5 bases at V and 7 bases at J, leaving 5 bases unmatched. The CDR3 sequence is 14 residues long. The germline V gene encodes CDR1 MNHEY and CDR2 SVGEGT. Sequenced input: blood. The chain recombines TRBV6-2 or TRBV6-3 with TRBJ1-6; TRBD1 aligns across 7 bases. This clonotype originated in a man aged 45-65 years in good health. The CDR3 here is CASSAARGNSPLHF. The CDR3 coding sequence is TGTGCCAGCAGTGCCGCCAGGGGGAATTCACCCCTCCACTTT.